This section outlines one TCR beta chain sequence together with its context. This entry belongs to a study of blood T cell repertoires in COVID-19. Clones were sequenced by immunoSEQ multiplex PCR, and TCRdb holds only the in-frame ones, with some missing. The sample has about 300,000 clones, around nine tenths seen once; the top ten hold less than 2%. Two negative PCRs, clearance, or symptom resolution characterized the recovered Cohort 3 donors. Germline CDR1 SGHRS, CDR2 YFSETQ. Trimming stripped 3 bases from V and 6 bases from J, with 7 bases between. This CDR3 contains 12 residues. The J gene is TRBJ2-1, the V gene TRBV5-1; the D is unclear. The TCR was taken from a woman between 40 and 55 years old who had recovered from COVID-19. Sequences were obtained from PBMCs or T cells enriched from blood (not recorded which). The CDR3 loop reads CASSSPGNEQFF. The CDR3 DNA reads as TGCGCCAGCAGCTCCCCGGGCAATGAGCAGTTCTTC.